This TCR beta chain was captured in a study of T cell responses to AZD1222 COVID-19 vaccine. General study findings and limits: The breadth and depth of Spike-specific TCRs increased once two AZD1222 doses had been given. Donors in the cohort were predominantly white British and more often female, and clonal diversity was possibly underestimated. Only a handful of AZD1222 recipients, roughly six in all, had baseline seropositivity.

Germline CDR1 MNHEY, CDR2 SVGEGT. V lost 2 bases to trimming and J lost 5 bases, with 17 bases between them. The CDR3 runs to 16 residues. Clones were sequenced by immunoSEQ multiplex PCR, and TCRdb holds only the in-frame ones, with some missing. Of around 88,000 clones in the sample, approximately 85% were seen once. With regard to this clone: The antigen remains unidentified.

The clonotype originates from an adult in good health. This sequence joins TRBV6-2 or TRBV6-3 and TRBJ2-3, with D perhaps assigned TRBD1 or TRBD2 (5 bases each). This specimen was peripheral blood, taken on day 0 of AZD1222 vaccination. The CDR3 here is CASSYRGPPALDTQYF. The DNA of the CDR3 is TGTGCCAGCAGTTACCGGGGACCCCCCGCGCTAGATACGCAGTATTTT.